These 27 T cell receptor beta chains were sequenced from one sample in a study of identifying expanded T cells in peripheral blood. The protocol was immunoSEQ multiplex PCR, while the TCRdb copy is restricted to in-frame clones and leaves out a portion. The sample records about 110,000 clones, approximately 90% being singletons. The source material was blood. Every receptor here comes from a person between 18 and 69 years old in good health.

The count of this clone is one. The rearrangement links TRBV5-6 to TRBJ1-1, with 7 bases identical to TRBD1. This CDR3 is built from 12 residues. Germline V lookup: CDR1 SGHDT, CDR2 YYEEEE. With V trimmed by 5 bases and J by 6 bases, 4 bases remained unmatched. The DNA for the CDR3 is TGTGCCAGCAGGACACAGGGGTCTGAAGCTTTCTTT. Residues: CASRTQGSEAFF.

The chain couples TRBV9 to TRBJ2-1; a possible D gene is TRBD2 (6 bases). Trimming took 0 bases from V and 6 from J, leaving 13 bases between them. In germline, CDR1 is SGDLS, CDR2 YYNGEE. The CDR3 runs to 15 residues. CDR3 sequence reads: CASSVDASARNEQFF. CDR3 DNA: TGTGCCAGCAGCGTAGATGCTAGCGCGCGCAATGAGCAGTTCTTC.

The chain employs TRBV5-1 and TRBJ2-1; D is undetermined. Germline loops: CDR1 SGHRS, CDR2 YFSETQ. The CDR3 totals 13 residues. V dropped 0 bases and J dropped 7 bases, with 8 bases sitting between them. CDR3 bases: TGCGCCAGCAGCTTGGCTAGTGATAATGAGCAGTTCTTC. Protein sequence: CASSLASDNEQFF.

The table lists this clone with a count of one. V usage is TRBV29-1 and J usage is TRBJ1-1; TRBD1 is a possible D gene (5 bases). The germline gives CDR1 SQVTM, CDR2 ANQGSEA. The germline V and J ends were trimmed by 3 bases and 4 bases, with 12 bases remaining between them. This CDR3 has 13 amino acids. In DNA, the CDR3 is TGCAGCGTTGATTACGGGGGGGGCACTGAAGCTTTCTTT. Translating it yields CSVDYGGGTEAFF.

The CDR3 spells CASETGQLYGYTF. In nucleotides, the CDR3 is TGTGCCAGTGAGACGGGACAGCTCTATGGCTACACCTTC. The V gene is TRBV28, the J gene TRBJ1-2, with 7 positions matching TRBD1. This CDR3 contains 13 residues. The V and J ends lost 9 bases and 4 bases, in that order; junction bases with no gene match: 8. CDR1 and CDR2 (germline): MDHEN, SYDVKM.

The genes are TRBV11-3 and TRBJ2-7, with TRBD2 matching 7 bases. Unmatched junction bases numbered 10, after V lost 5 bases and J lost 3 bases. Germline values: CDR1 SGHNT, CDR2 YENEEA. The CDR3 consists of 15 residues. CDR3 coding DNA: TGTGCCAGCAGCCCCGATGGGCGGGGGTTCTACGAGCAGTACTTC. Amino acid sequence: CASSPDGRGFYEQYF. The full variable domain, with the rest looked up from reference TRBV11-3 and TRBJ2-7, is EAGVVQSPRYKIIEKKQPVAFWCNPISGHNTLYWYLQNLGQGPELLIRYENEEAVDDSQLPKDRFSAERLKGVDSTLKIQPAELGDSAVYLCASSPDGRGFYEQYFGPGTRLTVT.

The chain is built from TRBV5-6 and TRBJ1-2; D uncertain. Germline loops: CDR1 SGHDT, CDR2 YYEEEE. CDR3 length: 12 residues. Trimming pared 0 bases from V and 9 bases from J, leaving 9 bases between. The CDR3 nucleotides are TGTGCCAGCAGCTTGGGCAGCTGGAGCTACACCTTC. It codes for CASSLGSWSYTF.

The rearrangement uses TRBV25-1 and TRBJ2-7; TRBD1 agrees at 8 bases. The CDR3 extends over 17 amino acids. V dropped 4 bases and J dropped 1; count of bases not matched to a gene: 12. Per germline, CDR1 MGHDK and CDR2 SYGVNS. The CDR3 region is CASSGEGGTGYSYEQYF. DNA of the CDR3: TGTGCCAGCAGTGGAGAAGGGGGGACAGGTTATTCCTACGAGCAGTACTTC.

The count of this clone is one. V and J are TRBV29-1 and TRBJ2-5; TRBD2 aligns across 12 bases. Germline values: CDR1 SQVTM, CDR2 ANQGSEA. The CDR3 runs 16 residues. With 3 bases clipped from V and 3 bases from J, the junction kept 8 bases outside the gene matches. The CDR3 DNA reads as TGCAGCGTTGAGGGGCGGACTAGCGGGGTCGAAGAGACCCAGTACTTC. This sequence encodes CSVEGRTSGVEETQYF. Drawing the rest from reference TRBV29-1 and TRBJ2-5, the complete variable domain is SAVISQKPSRDICQRGTSLTIQCQVDSQVTMMFWYRQQPGQSLTLIATANQGSEATYESGFVIDKFPISRPNLTFSTLTVSNMSPEDSSIYLCSVEGRTSGVEETQYFGPGTRLLVL.

This clone was observed once. The chain has TRBV7-8 and TRBJ2-7; 10 nucleotides agree with TRBD1. Looked up from germline, CDR1 is SGHVS and CDR2 is FQNEAQ. J was trimmed by 5 bases and V by 4 bases; bases with no gene match: 5. CDR3 length equals 14 residues. The CDR3 region has the DNA TGTGCCAGCAGCTACCGGGACAGGGGCCACGAGCAGTACTTC. This encodes CASSYRDRGHEQYF.

The chain employs TRBV27 and TRBJ2-1, with 9 bases aligning to TRBD2. CDR1 is MNHEY, CDR2 SMNVEV, per germline (reference sequence). The CDR3 covers 14 residues. After removal of 3 bases from V and 9 bases from J, the junction contained 6 bases not matched to a gene. CDR3 amino acids: CASSFGGGVFEQFF. CDR3 in DNA: TGTGCCAGCAGTTTCGGCGGGGGGGTTTTTGAGCAGTTCTTC.

J is TRBJ1-2 and V is TRBV7-2; a possible D gene is TRBD1 (5 bases). Per germline, CDR1 SGHTA and CDR2 FQGNSA. The CDR3 has 14 amino acids. Trimming left V 5 bases short and J 4 bases short, with 14 bases between. CDR3 loop: CASSASSGTYGYTF. The CDR3 DNA is TGTGCCAGCAGCGCCTCGAGCGGGACCTATGGCTACACCTTC.

The V gene is TRBV4-3, the J gene TRBJ2-3; 7 bases map to TRBD2. CDR1 and CDR2 (germline): LGHNA, YSLEER. The trim removed 5 bases at V and 11 bases at J, leaving 16 bases unmatched. CDR3 length: 15 residues. Here the CDR3 reads CASSKNPSGVWGQYF. DNA for the CDR3: TGCGCCAGCAGCAAAAACCCCAGCGGGGTGTGGGGGCAGTATTTT.

This clone has only one observation. V and J are TRBV28 and TRBJ2-5; 8 bases line up with TRBD2. The assigned J gene may be wrong: the sequence end matches TRBJ2-7 better. Germline CDR1 and CDR2: MDHEN and SYDVKM. The CDR3 covers 14 residues. The CDR3 DNA reads as TGTGCCAGCTCGGCCGGGGGGGCAGGGGACGAGCAGTACTTC. Amino acid sequence: CASSAGGAGDEQYF.

This chain joins TRBV4-3 and TRBJ1-5; D might be TRBD1 (6 bases). Germline V gene data show CDR1 as LGHNA and CDR2 as YSLEER. Trimming took 0 bases from V and 4 from J, leaving 13 bases between them. This CDR3 is 16 amino acids long. As DNA, the CDR3 is TGCGCCAGCAGCCAAGATGCGGGGGGCCCTAATCAGCCCCAGCATTTT. It translates to CASSQDAGGPNQPQHF.

This chain uses TRBV5-6 with TRBJ1-2; the D gene is possibly TRBD1 (6 bases). This CDR3 has 15 residues. Germline V gives CDR1 SGHDT, CDR2 YYEEEE. Trimming pared 6 bases from V and 6 bases from J, leaving 21 bases between. CDR3 DNA sequence: TGTGCCAGCACCGAAATTTGGGGGCTGCTTAATGGCTACACCTTC. Translation: CASTEIWGLLNGYTF.

Note on this clone: A junction boundary mismatches the germline segment, possibly from a read error. V is TRBV27 and J is TRBJ2-7; TRBD2 matches at 7 bases. In germline, CDR1 is MNHEY, CDR2 SMNVEV (reference sequence). This CDR3 comprises 17 residues. The CDR3: CASSLSILGGRFYEQYF. The CDR3 region has the DNA TGTGCCAGCAGTTTATCGATCCTCGGGGGGAGATTCTACGAGCAATACTTC.

The rearrangement joins TRBV11-2 to TRBJ2-3; TRBD2 aligns across 8 bases. Germline CDR1 and CDR2: SGHAT and FQNNGV. V trimming: 1 base; J trimming: 0 bases; junction bases outside the gene matches: 6. This CDR3 has 17 residues. CDR3 loop: CASSLGVGTRSTDTQYF. The CDR3 coding sequence is TGTGCCAGCAGCTTAGGAGTAGGGACTAGGAGCACAGATACGCAGTATTTT.

CDR3 amino acids: CASNRATNQPQHF. The CDR3 DNA reads as TGTGCCAGTAACAGGGCTACGAATCAGCCCCAGCATTTT. This chain links TRBV19 with TRBJ1-5, with D possibly matching TRBD1 (6 bases). Germline CDR1 is LNHDA and CDR2 is SQIVND (reference sequence). The V and J ends lost 7 bases and 4 bases respectively, with 11 bases between them. CDR3 size: 13 residues. Variable domain in full (rest from reference TRBV19 and TRBJ1-5): DGGITQSPKYLFRKEGQNVTLSCEQNLNHDAMYWYRQDPGQGLRLIYYSQIVNDFQKGDIAEGYSVSREKKESFPLTVTSAQKNPTAFYLCASNRATNQPQHFGDGTRLSIL.

The chain links TRBV27 to TRBJ2-7; TRBD2 is a possible D gene (6 bases). V was shortened by 1 base and J by 6 bases, with 10 bases between the two germline ends. Germline V CDR1 and CDR2: MNHEY, SMNVEV (reference sequence). This CDR3 is 13 amino acids long. The CDR3 protein is CASSLLGGAEQYF. The CDR3 bases are TGTGCCAGCAGTTTATTAGGAGGGGCCGAGCAGTACTTC.

The chain combines TRBV7-6 with TRBJ1-3; the D gene is possibly TRBD1 (5 bases). V lost 6 bases to trimming and J lost 4 bases, with 16 bases between them. The CDR3 runs to 15 residues. Per the germline V gene, CDR1 is SGHVS and CDR2 is FNYEAQ. For the CDR3, the DNA is TGTGCCAGCAGTCCAAGGGGTTCGGCCGGAAACACCATATATTTT. It yields the protein CASSPRGSAGNTIYF.

The J gene is TRBJ1-5, the V gene TRBV19; weak D call: TRBD1 (5 bases). Trimming stripped 4 bases from V and 0 bases from J, with 16 bases between. This CDR3 is 17 amino acids long. Germline CDR1 is LNHDA and CDR2 is SQIVND (reference sequence). DNA of the CDR3: TGTGCCAGTAGTAGGGACGGACTCGAATATAGCAATCAGCCCCAGCATTTT. It encodes CASSRDGLEYSNQPQHF. The whole variable domain, remainder taken from reference TRBV19 and TRBJ1-5, is DGGITQSPKYLFRKEGQNVTLSCEQNLNHDAMYWYRQDPGQGLRLIYYSQIVNDFQKGDIAEGYSVSREKKESFPLTVTSAQKNPTAFYLCASSRDGLEYSNQPQHFGDGTRLSIL.

J is TRBJ1-1 and V is TRBV19; the D gene is possibly TRBD1 (6 bases). Germline V gene data show CDR1 as LNHDA and CDR2 as SQIVND (reference sequence). Trimming took 1 base from V and 8 from J, leaving 14 bases between them. The CDR3 runs to 14 residues. The CDR3 nucleotides read TGTGCCAGTAGTATAGGCCTGGGAACAGGGGAAGCTTTCTTT. This gives the protein CASSIGLGTGEAFF.

This chain joins TRBV28 and TRBJ2-7; D remains ambiguous. The V gene lost 5 bases and the J gene lost 6 bases, with 8 bases spanning the gap. In germline, CDR1 is MDHEN, CDR2 SYDVKM. CDR3 length equals 11 residues. Here the CDR3 reads CASSLTREQYF. For the CDR3, the DNA is TGTGCCAGCAGTCTCACCCGCGAGCAGTACTTC.

The genes are TRBV7-2 and TRBJ1-1, with TRBD1 identical over 7 bases. The CDR3 contains 15 residues. CDR1 is SGHTA and CDR2 is FQGNSA in the germline V gene. The ends lost 2 bases at V and 10 bases at J; junction bases unmatched: 13. CDR3 sequence (DNA): TGTGCCAGCAGCTTATACGGGGAGGGGGCGTCTAGAGCTTTCTTT. This gives the protein CASSLYGEGASRAFF.

The rearrangement links TRBV10-3 to TRBJ2-3; maybe TRBD2 (7 bases). Trimming took off 7 bases at V and 0 bases at J, with 14 bases between the two ends. This CDR3 has 15 residues. Germline V gene lookup returns CDR1 ENHRY and CDR2 SYGVKD. The CDR3 sequence: CAITLGGGSTDTQYF. As DNA, the CDR3 is TGTGCCATCACTTTAGGGGGGGGCAGCACAGATACGCAGTATTTT.

Only one count was recorded for this clone. One end of the junction varies from germline; a read error may be responsible. The chain carries TRBV5-1 and TRBJ2-7; D tentatively fits TRBD1 or TRBD2 (7 bases each). Germline V gene sequence: CDR1 SGHRS, CDR2 YFSETQ. The CDR3 has 12 residues. The CDR3 sequence is CASSGVGGRKYF. CDR3 sequence (DNA): TGTGCCAGCAGCGGGGTAGGGGGCAGGAAGTACTTC.